The T cell receptor (beta chain) described here comes from a study of blood T cell repertoires in COVID-19. The protocol was immunoSEQ multiplex PCR, while the TCRdb copy is restricted to in-frame clones and leaves out a portion. The data contain more than 200,000 clones, around 85% of them singletons. Sequenced input: peripheral blood. The sequence derives from an elderly man with acute or convalescent COVID-19.

The CDR3 is CASGTDGPSGNTIYF. The CDR3, as DNA: TGCGCCAGCGGGACTGACGGTCCCTCTGGAAACACCATATATTTT. V and J are TRBV5-1 and TRBJ1-3; tentatively, D is TRBD1 (5 bases). V lost 7 bases and J lost 0, with 14 bases in between. The CDR3 sequence is 15 residues long. Germline lookup yields CDR1 SGHRS and CDR2 YFSETQ.